This T cell receptor beta chain was recorded in a study of T cell changes during pregnancy in multiple sclerosis (dated by TCRdb to the late 2010s). With respect to the entire study: The study looked at changes in the T cell repertoire across pregnancy in women with multiple sclerosis.

The protocol used for the library was the immunoSEQ multiplex PCR assay. Here the immuneACCESS table is served through TCRdb, limited to in-frame sequences with V and J called. Missing clones are a known gap in these copies; in checked studies unresolved V genes cover under half, and the rest lacks a known reason. The sample profile shows around 77,000 clones; just over 90% of them were found once. The top ten clones comprise over 1% of the sample. With respect to this clone: There is no known antigen for this receptor. Base qualities are not provided; no much larger clone lies one nucleotide away.

The CDR3 sequence holds 17 residues, the cysteine and phenylalanine included. Only the CDR3 part of the read is kept: 51 bases, read in frame from the first base. CDR1 and CDR2 were assigned from the germline V gene (reference sequence) as LNHDA and SQIVND. Compared with germline, V lacks 4 bases and J lacks 0 bases; bases without a gene match: 4. Sequences were derived from peripheral blood, sampled in the third trimester of pregnancy. The sequence links TRBV19 to TRBJ2-2, with 11 bases matching TRBD2. The sequence was collected from a female donor with multiple sclerosis, enrolled in a pregnancy study. Read as DNA, the sequence is TGTGCCAGTAGTAAGGGACTAGCGGTAACGAACACCGGGGAGCTGTTTTTT. Its protein is CASSKGLAVTNTGELFF.